The rows below give T cell receptor beta chains drawn from one sample of a study of CD8 T cells in Susac syndrome. TCRdb analysed the immunoSEQ multiplex PCR reads with MiXCR anew, one entry per CDR3 protein. The sample holds 110,000 or so distinct CDR3 sequences, more than 85% seen once. Sequencing was carried out using CD4+ T cells from PBMCs. Receptors were obtained from a human donor with multiple sclerosis. The CDR3 runs from the conserved cysteine through the conserved F or W. The D gene is left open where the match is weak. Clone size is not always given. Where it is, it says once, few, many or a class for expanded clones.

j_call: TRBJ2-5
clone_size: -
d_call: -
v_call: TRBV6-2/TRBV6-3
cdr3_nt: TGTGCCAGCAGGGGATGGGCCCGGGGAGGAGAGACCCAGTACTTC
cdr3_aa: CASRGWARGGETQYF

j_call: TRBJ2-3
clone_size: -
d_call: TRBD1
v_call: TRBV24-1
cdr3_nt: TGTGCCACCAGTGACTCCGCCGGACAGGGGCGGGATACGCAGTATTTT
cdr3_aa: CATSDSAGQGRDTQYF

j_call: TRBJ1-4
clone_size: -
d_call: -
v_call: TRBV5-8
cdr3_nt: TGTGCCAGCAGCTTTATCTCTAATGAAAAACTGTTTTTT
cdr3_aa: CASSFISNEKLFF

j_call: TRBJ1-2
clone_size: -
d_call: -
v_call: TRBV29-1
cdr3_nt: TGCAGCGTCGTAAACCCGGGGAACATCTATGGCTACACCTTC
cdr3_aa: CSVVNPGNIYGYTF

j_call: TRBJ2-1
clone_size: -
d_call: -
v_call: TRBV5-4
cdr3_nt: TGTGCCAGCAGCCACCCACAGAACTACAATGAGCAGTTCTTC
cdr3_aa: CASSHPQNYNEQFF

j_call: TRBJ2-7
clone_size: -
d_call: -
v_call: TRBV28
cdr3_nt: TGTGCCAGCAGCTCAGCAGGGCCCGGTGAGCAGTACTTC
cdr3_aa: CASSSAGPGEQYF

j_call: TRBJ1-4
clone_size: few
d_call: -
v_call: TRBV11-2
cdr3_nt: TGTGCCAGCAGTCGGGCCACAACTAATGAAAAACTGTTTTTT
cdr3_aa: CASSRATTNEKLFF

j_call: TRBJ1-1
clone_size: -
d_call: -
v_call: TRBV10-3
cdr3_nt: TGTGCCATCAGTGAGTCAGCCAGCCAGGGGTCAAACACTGAAGCTTTCTTT
cdr3_aa: CAISESASQGSNTEAFF

j_call: TRBJ2-3
clone_size: once
d_call: TRBD1
v_call: TRBV29-1
cdr3_nt: TGCAGCGGAGGACAGGGAACAGATACGCAGTATTTT
cdr3_aa: CSGGQGTDTQYF

j_call: TRBJ2-3
clone_size: -
d_call: -
v_call: TRBV2
cdr3_nt: TGTGCCAGCCGGAGTTCTAGCACAGATACGCAGTATTTT
cdr3_aa: CASRSSSTDTQYF

j_call: TRBJ1-2
clone_size: -
d_call: -
v_call: TRBV6-2/TRBV6-3
cdr3_nt: TGTGCCAGCAGTTATTCTAACTATGGCTACACCTTC
cdr3_aa: CASSYSNYGYTF

j_call: TRBJ1-5
clone_size: -
d_call: -
v_call: TRBV7-8
cdr3_nt: TGTGCCAGCAGCCAGTTGGGAGCAAATCAGCCCCAGCATTTT
cdr3_aa: CASSQLGANQPQHF

j_call: TRBJ1-2
clone_size: -
d_call: -
v_call: TRBV7-9
cdr3_nt: TGTGCCAGCAGCTTAGGTGTCTCAGGGGCCTATGGCTACACCTTC
cdr3_aa: CASSLGVSGAYGYTF

j_call: TRBJ2-5
clone_size: -
d_call: -
v_call: TRBV20-1
cdr3_nt: TGCAGTGCTAGACCCGACAGATCGGGTGGGGAGACCCAGTACTTC
cdr3_aa: CSARPDRSGGETQYF

j_call: TRBJ2-5
clone_size: once
d_call: -
v_call: TRBV20-1
cdr3_nt: TGCAGTGCTAGGCAAATGCGGGGTACCTGGGAGACCCAGTACTTC
cdr3_aa: CSARQMRGTWETQYF

j_call: TRBJ1-4
clone_size: -
d_call: -
v_call: TRBV7-2
cdr3_nt: TGTGCCAGCAGCTCCGGGGGTCCGACTAATGAAAAACTGTTTTTT
cdr3_aa: CASSSGGPTNEKLFF

j_call: TRBJ1-1
clone_size: -
d_call: -
v_call: TRBV12-3/TRBV12-4
cdr3_nt: TGTGCCAGCACATCCCACGTTTCGGAAGAAGCTTTCTTT
cdr3_aa: CASTSHVSEEAFF

j_call: TRBJ1-1
clone_size: -
d_call: -
v_call: TRBV29-1
cdr3_nt: TGCAGCGCGGAAACGGACACTGAAGCTTTCTTT
cdr3_aa: CSAETDTEAFF

j_call: TRBJ2-7
clone_size: -
d_call: -
v_call: TRBV3-1
cdr3_nt: TGTGCCAGCAGCCCTACGAGAAGGGTCGAGCAGTACTTC
cdr3_aa: CASSPTRRVEQYF

j_call: TRBJ1-1
clone_size: -
d_call: -
v_call: TRBV24-1
cdr3_nt: TGTGCCACCAGTGATGGGGACACTGAAGCTTTCTTT
cdr3_aa: CATSDGDTEAFF

j_call: TRBJ1-1
clone_size: -
d_call: TRBD1
v_call: TRBV7-9
cdr3_nt: TGTGCCAGCAGCGGGACAGGGGGATCCCAAGCTTTCTTT
cdr3_aa: CASSGTGGSQAFF

j_call: TRBJ2-7
clone_size: -
d_call: -
v_call: TRBV18
cdr3_nt: TGTGCCAGCTCATCAACTCTACAGGTTGAGCAGTACTTC
cdr3_aa: CASSSTLQVEQYF

j_call: TRBJ2-1
clone_size: -
d_call: -
v_call: TRBV4-1
cdr3_nt: TGCGCCAGCAGCCAAGGTTTCCTTCCCTCCTACAATGAGCAGTTCTTC
cdr3_aa: CASSQGFLPSYNEQFF

j_call: TRBJ2-7
clone_size: -
d_call: -
v_call: TRBV3-1
cdr3_nt: TGTGCCAGCAGCCCCCAGGCGGGGGCCTCCTACGAGCAGTACTTC
cdr3_aa: CASSPQAGASYEQYF

j_call: TRBJ2-1
clone_size: -
d_call: TRBD2
v_call: TRBV5-1
cdr3_nt: TGCGCCAGCAGCCCAGGACTAGCGGGGGGCGTCCACAATGAGCAGTTCTTC
cdr3_aa: CASSPGLAGGVHNEQFF

j_call: TRBJ2-3
clone_size: -
d_call: -
v_call: TRBV9
cdr3_nt: TGTGCCAGCAGCCGGGACTTTACTAGCACAGATACGCAGTATTTT
cdr3_aa: CASSRDFTSTDTQYF

j_call: TRBJ2-7
clone_size: -
d_call: -
v_call: TRBV20-1
cdr3_nt: TGCAGTGCTTACAAAGAGGTGGGCGAGCAGTACTTC
cdr3_aa: CSAYKEVGEQYF

j_call: TRBJ2-3
clone_size: -
d_call: TRBD2
v_call: TRBV7-2
cdr3_nt: TGTGCCAGCAGCCCCGGGGGGGCCGGGGGAGATACGCAGTATTTT
cdr3_aa: CASSPGGAGGDTQYF

j_call: TRBJ2-2
clone_size: -
d_call: TRBD1
v_call: TRBV4-3
cdr3_nt: TGCGCCAGCAGCCAAGACAGGGGGCGGCACGGGGAGCTGTTTTTT
cdr3_aa: CASSQDRGRHGELFF